This T cell receptor (beta chain) originates from a study of human T cells and chemical hapten exposure. Findings and limits, study-wide: Sensitizing to DPC left TCRs with a frequency above 1 in 1000 unaltered.

This clonotype came up many times. Antigen specificity is unknown. MiXCR, run by TCRdb on the RACE reads, gives a single entry per CDR3 protein. Here the sample spans under 300,000 distinct CDR3 sequences, about 9.4% being singletons. As to time point: pre-sensitization, week 0. Treatment given: therapeutic diphenylcyclopropenone sensitization with weekly scalp DPC. Donors were 18 to 70-year-old alopecia patients suitable for DPC. This specimen was whole blood, taken in connection with sensitization to the hapten diphenylcyclopropenone (DPC). The sequence derives from a woman between 35 and 50 years old with alopecia areata. Some clones in this sample may be carry-over from other donors' samples.

In nucleotides, the CDR3 is TGTGCCTTACGGAGGGATCTGAACACTGAAGCTTTCTTT. It encodes CALRRDLNTEAFF. The chain combines TRBV10-3 with TRBJ1-1; D is unresolved. CDR1 ENHRY and CDR2 SYGVKD come from the germline V gene. This CDR3 has 13 amino acids. Trimming pared 11 bases from V and 0 bases from J, leaving 13 bases between.